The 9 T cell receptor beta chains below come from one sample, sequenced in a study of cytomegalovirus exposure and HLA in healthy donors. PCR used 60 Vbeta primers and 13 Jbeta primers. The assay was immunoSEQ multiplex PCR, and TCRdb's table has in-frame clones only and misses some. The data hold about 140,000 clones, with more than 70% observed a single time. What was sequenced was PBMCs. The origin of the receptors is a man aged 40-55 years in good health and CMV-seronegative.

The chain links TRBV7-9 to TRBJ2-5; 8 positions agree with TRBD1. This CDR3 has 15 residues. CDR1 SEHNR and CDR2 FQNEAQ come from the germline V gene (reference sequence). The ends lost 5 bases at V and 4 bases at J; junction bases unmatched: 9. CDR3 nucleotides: TGTGCCAGCAGCGCCCAATCGACAGGGGTAGAGACCCAGTACTTC. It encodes CASSAQSTGVETQYF.

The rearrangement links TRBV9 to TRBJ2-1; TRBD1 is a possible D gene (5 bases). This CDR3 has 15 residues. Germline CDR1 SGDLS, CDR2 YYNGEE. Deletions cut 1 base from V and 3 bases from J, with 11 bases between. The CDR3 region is CASSVIGVDYNEQFF. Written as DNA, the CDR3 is TGTGCCAGCAGCGTAATAGGGGTTGACTACAATGAGCAGTTCTTC.

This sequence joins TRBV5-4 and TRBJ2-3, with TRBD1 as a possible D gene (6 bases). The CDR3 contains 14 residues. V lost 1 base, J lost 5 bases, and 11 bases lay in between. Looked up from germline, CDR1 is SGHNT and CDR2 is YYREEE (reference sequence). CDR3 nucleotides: TGTGCCAGCAGCTTGCCGCAGGGGAAAGATACGCAGTATTTT. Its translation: CASSLPQGKDTQYF.

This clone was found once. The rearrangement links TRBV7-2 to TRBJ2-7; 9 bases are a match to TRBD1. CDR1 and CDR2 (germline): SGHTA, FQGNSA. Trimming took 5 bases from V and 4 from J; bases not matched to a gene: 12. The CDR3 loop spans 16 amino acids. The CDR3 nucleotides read TGTGCCAGCAGCAGCCGAGGGACAGGGACCCAGTACGAGCAGTACTTC. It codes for CASSSRGTGTQYEQYF. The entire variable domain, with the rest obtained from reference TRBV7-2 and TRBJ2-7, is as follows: GAGVSQSPSNKVTEKGKDVELRCDPISGHTALYWYRQSLGQGLEFLIYFQGNSAPDKSGLPSDRFSAERTGGSVSTLTIQRTQQEDSAVYLCASSSRGTGTQYEQYFGPGTRLTVT.

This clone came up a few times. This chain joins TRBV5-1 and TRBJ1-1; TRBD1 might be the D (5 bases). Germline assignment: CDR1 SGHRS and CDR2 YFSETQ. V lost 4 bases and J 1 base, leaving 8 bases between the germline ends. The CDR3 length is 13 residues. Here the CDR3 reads CASSVTENTEAFF. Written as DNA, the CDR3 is TGCGCCAGCAGCGTGACAGAGAACACTGAAGCTTTCTTT.

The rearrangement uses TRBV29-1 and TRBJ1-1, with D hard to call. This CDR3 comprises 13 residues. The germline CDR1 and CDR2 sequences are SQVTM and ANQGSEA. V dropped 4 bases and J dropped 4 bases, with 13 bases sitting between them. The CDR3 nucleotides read TGCAGCGTTGTGCTCGGGGTCGGCACTGAAGCTTTCTTT. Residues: CSVVLGVGTEAFF.

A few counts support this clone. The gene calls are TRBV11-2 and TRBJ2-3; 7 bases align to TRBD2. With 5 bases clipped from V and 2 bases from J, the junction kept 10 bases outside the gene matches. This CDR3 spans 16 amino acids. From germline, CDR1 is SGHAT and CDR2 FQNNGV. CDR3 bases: TGTGCCAGCAGCACCCATACTAGCGCTCCCACAGATACGCAGTATTTT. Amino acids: CASSTHTSAPTDTQYF.

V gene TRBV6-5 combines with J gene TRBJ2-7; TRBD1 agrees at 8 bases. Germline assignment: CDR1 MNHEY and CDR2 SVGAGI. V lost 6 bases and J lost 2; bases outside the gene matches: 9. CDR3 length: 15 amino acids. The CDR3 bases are TGTGCCAGCAGAGATCGGACAGGGCCCACCTACGAGCAGTACTTC. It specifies CASRDRTGPTYEQYF.

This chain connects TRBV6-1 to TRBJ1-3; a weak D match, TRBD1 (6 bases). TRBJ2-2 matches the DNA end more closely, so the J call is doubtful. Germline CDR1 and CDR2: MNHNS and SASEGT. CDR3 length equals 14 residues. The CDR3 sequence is CASSETGFPGELFF. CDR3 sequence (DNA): TGTGCCAGCAGTGAAACAGGGTTCCCCGGGGAGCTGTTTTTT.